Below, 31 T cell receptor beta chains from the same sample are listed, as sequenced in a study of T cells in narcolepsy. The table came from immunoSEQ multiplex PCR; TCRdb's copy has only in-frame clones and leaves some out. This table holds under 35,000 clones, over 80% found once. The sequencing sample was made of memory (CD45RA-) CD4+ T cells from blood. The source is a human donor in good health.

The chain recombines TRBV7-3 with TRBJ2-5, with TRBD1 identical over 7 bases. The CDR3 length is 13 residues. Per the germline V gene, CDR1 is SGHTA and CDR2 is FQGTGA. J gave up 5 bases and V 5 bases, and 5 bases lay outside the gene matches. CDR3 sequence reads: CASSPGTVETQYF. For the CDR3, the DNA is TGTGCCAGCAGCCCCGGGACAGTGGAGACCCAGTACTTC.

The chain joins TRBV27 to TRBJ1-4; D is possibly TRBD1 (5 bases). The CDR3 has 15 amino acids. The V gene's germline CDR1 is MNHEY and CDR2 SMNVEV (reference sequence). V gave up 6 bases and J gave up 8 bases, with 19 bases separating them. The CDR3 here is CASRATGTPREKLFF. In DNA form, the CDR3 reads TGTGCCAGCAGAGCGACCGGGACGCCGAGGGAAAAACTGTTTTTT.

The chain couples TRBV7-2 to TRBJ2-7; 8 nucleotides agree with TRBD2. Germline lookup yields CDR1 SGHTA and CDR2 FQGNSA. The CDR3 is 14 amino acids. V gave up 5 bases and J gave up 6 bases; unmatched junction bases: 9. The CDR3 coding sequence is TGTGCCAGCAGCCCGACTAGCGTTAAAGGCGAGCAGTACTTC. It yields the protein CASSPTSVKGEQYF.

The chain joins TRBV7-3 to TRBJ2-2; the D call may be TRBD1 or TRBD2 (5 bases each). Germline CDR1 reads SGHTA; CDR2 reads FQGTGA. The length of the CDR3 is 13 residues. V was pared by 5 bases and J by 7 bases, with 11 bases between. The DNA of the CDR3 is TGTGCCAGCAGCCAAGGGGACCACGGGGAGCTGTTTTTT. This sequence encodes CASSQGDHGELFF.

The rearrangement joins TRBV7-2 to TRBJ2-7; 12 bases match TRBD2. The CDR3 runs 14 residues. V was pared by 5 bases and J by 8 bases, with 7 bases of the junction left unmatched. The germline gives CDR1 SGHTA, CDR2 FQGNSA. The CDR3 DNA follows: TGTGCCAGCAGCCAGCTAGCGGGAGGGCCTCAGCAGTACTTC. Residues: CASSQLAGGPQQYF.

This chain connects TRBV18 to TRBJ2-7; no reliable D call. Trimming took 1 base from V and 3 from J, leaving 10 bases between them. Per germline, CDR1 KGHSH and CDR2 LQKENI. The CDR3 has 14 amino acids. The CDR3 DNA reads as TGTGCCAGCTCACCACAGGTCCCCCTCTACGAGCAGTACTTC. Its translation: CASSPQVPLYEQYF.

V and J are TRBV2 and TRBJ2-3; a possible D gene is TRBD2 (6 bases). Germline loops: CDR1 SNHLY, CDR2 FYNNEI. This CDR3 has 15 residues. The ends were cut back, 6 bases at V and 0 bases at J, with 13 bases in the middle. As DNA, the CDR3 is TGTGCCAGCAGGATGGGTGCGGGAAGCACAGATACGCAGTATTTT. It translates to CASRMGAGSTDTQYF.

This clone was counted a single time. The chain has TRBV7-2 and TRBJ1-5; 7 positions agree with TRBD1. The CDR3 totals 16 residues. Germline V gene sequence: CDR1 SGHTA, CDR2 FQGNSA. J lost 2 bases, V lost 5 bases, and 9 bases had no gene match. The CDR3 bases are TGTGCCAGCAGCCAACAGGGGTCGGGAGGCAATCAGCCCCAGCATTTT. Its translation: CASSQQGSGGNQPQHF.

The chain links TRBV4-1 to TRBJ1-4, with D possibly matching TRBD1 (5 bases). Trimming shortened V by 2 bases and J by 7 bases, and 11 bases separated the two germline ends. The germline V gene has CDR1 MGHRA and CDR2 YSYEKL. The CDR3 runs 14 residues. In DNA form, the CDR3 reads TGCGCCAGCAGCCAACCAGGGCCCGGTGAAAAACTGTTTTTT. Its protein product is CASSQPGPGEKLFF.

This clone was seen a few times. This chain joins TRBV4-3 and TRBJ1-2, with D hard to call. The CDR3 sequence is 16 residues long. Germline V gives CDR1 LGHNA, CDR2 YSLEER. Deletions cut 4 bases from V and 0 bases from J, with 15 bases between. The DNA for the CDR3 is TGCGCCAGCAGCCGGGCCCCCTCCGGATCTAACTATGGCTACACCTTC. As protein: CASSRAPSGSNYGYTF.

The rearrangement joins TRBV2 to TRBJ2-5, with TRBD2 matching 10 bases. V shed 4 bases, J shed 5 bases, and the junction held 7 bases outside the gene matches. The CDR3 sequence is 15 residues long. CDR1 and CDR2 (germline): SNHLY, FYNNEI. The CDR3 loop is CASSARAGGGETQYF. CDR3 in DNA: TGTGCCAGCAGTGCGAGAGCGGGAGGGGGGGAGACCCAGTACTTC.

The chain uses TRBV5-4 and TRBJ1-2, with 8 bases that match TRBD1. Germline CDR1 reads SGHNT; CDR2 reads YYREEE (reference sequence). This CDR3 contains 14 residues. Trimming cost V 4 bases and J 2 bases; bases outside gene matches: 4. CDR3 region: CASSTGQGNYGYTF. The DNA of the CDR3 is TGTGCCAGCAGCACCGGACAGGGCAACTATGGCTACACCTTC.

The chain employs TRBV28 and TRBJ2-7; 9 positions agree with TRBD2. CDR1 and CDR2 from the germline V gene are MDHEN and SYDVKM. CDR3 length: 12 residues. V lost 8 bases to trimming and J lost 3 bases; unmatched junction nucleotides: 2. Here the CDR3 DNA reads TGTGCCAGCGCTAGCGGGAACTACGAGCAGTACTTC. Translating it yields CASASGNYEQYF.

The gene calls are TRBV5-1 and TRBJ2-5; D unclear. The V gene lost 1 base and the J gene lost 7 bases, with 14 bases spanning the gap. CDR3 size: 14 residues. Germline CDR1 and CDR2: SGHRS and YFSETQ. The CDR3 sequence: CASSLSSLRGTQYF. CDR3 DNA: TGCGCCAGCAGCTTGAGTAGTTTGCGAGGGACCCAGTACTTC.

The chain has TRBV7-7 and TRBJ2-2; D is tentatively TRBD1 or TRBD2 (6 bases each). The germline gives CDR1 SSHAT, CDR2 FNYEAQ (reference sequence). The CDR3 runs 15 residues. The germline V and J ends were trimmed by 5 bases and 5 bases, with 15 bases remaining between them. DNA of the CDR3: TGTGCCAGCAGCCTGAGGGGGGCAGAGACCGGGGAGCTGTTTTTT. As protein: CASSLRGAETGELFF.

The chain joins TRBV6-4 to TRBJ2-1; D gene unclear. V was trimmed by 2 bases and J by 0 bases, leaving 2 bases between them. The CDR3 is 13 amino acids. Germline-derived CDR1 and CDR2 are MRHNA and SNTAGT. CDR3 loop: CASSDSSYNEQFF. CDR3 bases: TGTGCCAGCAGTGACAGCTCCTACAATGAGCAGTTCTTC.

The chain links TRBV14 to TRBJ1-1; D perhaps matches TRBD1 (5 bases). Germline V CDR1 and CDR2: SGHDN, FVKESK. CDR3 length: 14 amino acids. The germline V and J ends were trimmed by 4 bases and 2 bases, with 11 bases remaining between them. CDR3 in amino acids: CASSRQSFNTEAFF. The CDR3 DNA sequence: TGTGCCAGCAGCCGACAGTCTTTTAACACTGAAGCTTTCTTT.

This chain connects TRBV5-1 to TRBJ1-5; 10 bases align to TRBD1. Per the germline V gene, CDR1 is SGHRS and CDR2 is YFSETQ. This CDR3 is 15 amino acids long. V trimming: 0 bases; J trimming: 4 bases; junction bases outside the gene matches: 1. This chain's CDR3 is CASSLGTGGNQPQHF. The CDR3, as DNA: TGCGCCAGCAGCTTGGGGACAGGGGGAAATCAGCCCCAGCATTTT.

Points on this clone: The CDR3 carries no conserved terminal phenylalanine or tryptophan, so it likely arises from a read error. This sequence joins TRBV19 and TRBJ1-2; D is unclear. V lost 6 bases and J 8 bases, leaving 13 bases between the germline ends. The CDR3 extends over 12 amino acids. The germline gives CDR1 LNHDA, CDR2 SQIVND (reference sequence). The CDR3 nucleotides are TGTGCCAGTAGACTTTCGGTGGGAGGCTACACCATC. Translation gives CASRLSVGGYTI.

J is TRBJ2-7 and V is TRBV2, with D possibly TRBD2 on 6 matching bases. This CDR3 has 16 residues. CDR1 SNHLY and CDR2 FYNNEI come from the germline V gene. The germline V and J ends were trimmed by 6 bases and 0 bases, with 18 bases remaining between them. DNA of the CDR3: TGTGCCAGCAGGGAGTGGGGGGTCGACACCTCCTACGAGCAGTACTTC. Amino acids: CASREWGVDTSYEQYF.

DNA for the CDR3: TGTGCCAGCAGCTTGCGGTCTAGCGGTCGGTCAGATACGCAGTATTTT. Translation gives CASSLRSSGRSDTQYF. The rearrangement joins TRBV5-4 to TRBJ2-3, with 7 bases fitting TRBD2. J gave up 4 bases and V 1 base, and 9 bases lay outside the gene matches. Germline CDR1 SGHNT, CDR2 YYREEE (reference sequence). This CDR3 is 16 amino acids long.

The chain has TRBV25-1 and TRBJ2-3; 12 positions match TRBD1. The CDR3 totals 15 residues. With V trimmed by 4 bases and J by 5 bases, 4 bases remained unmatched. Germline CDR1 and CDR2: MGHDK and SYGVNS. CDR3: CASSGGDRGQDTQYF. The CDR3 DNA reads TGTGCCAGCAGTGGTGGGGACAGGGGGCAAGATACGCAGTATTTT.

The genes are TRBV27 and TRBJ2-7; D gene uncertain. The CDR3 is 14 residues long. V shed 10 bases and J shed 4 bases, with 20 bases lying between them. Per the germline V gene, CDR1 is MNHEY and CDR2 is SMNVEV (reference sequence). CDR3 in amino acids: CATASTDPRYEQYF. The CDR3 DNA sequence: TGTGCCACCGCAAGTACGGACCCAAGGTACGAGCAGTACTTC.

The rearrangement joins TRBV11-2 to TRBJ2-3, with D uncertain. The CDR3 covers 14 residues. CDR1 and CDR2 from the germline V gene are SGHAT and FQNNGV. Trimming removed 5 bases from V and 5 bases from J, with 14 bases in between. CDR3 region: CASSGPKAIDTQYF. The CDR3 coding sequence is TGTGCCAGCAGCGGCCCTAAGGCGATAGATACGCAGTATTTT.

V usage is TRBV28 and J usage is TRBJ1-2; no definite D call. V was pared by 2 bases and J by 8 bases, with 15 bases between. Per germline, CDR1 MDHEN and CDR2 SYDVKM. CDR3 length: 14 residues. CDR3 sequence reads: CASSLPAQREGYTF. CDR3 DNA sequence: TGTGCCAGCAGTTTACCGGCACAGCGGGAGGGCTACACCTTC.

CDR3 DNA sequence: TGCGCCAGCAGCCAAGGGCTCTCTAGCAACAATGAGCAGTTCTTC. The encoded protein is CASSQGLSSNNEQFF. The chain couples TRBV4-3 to TRBJ2-1, with D perhaps TRBD2 (5 bases). The CDR3 is 15 residues long. Germline-derived CDR1 and CDR2 are LGHNA and YSLEER. Trimming shortened V by 1 base and J by 5 bases, and 12 bases separated the two germline ends.

V gene TRBV28 combines with J gene TRBJ2-5; 14 bases fit TRBD2. V gave up 6 bases and J gave up 4 bases; unmatched junction bases: 22. This CDR3 has 21 amino acids. CDR1 and CDR2 (germline): MDHEN, SYDVKM. In DNA, the CDR3 is TGTGCCAGCAGGAGGCGGGCGGGGACTAGCGGGAGTTTGGGGCCGCGAGAGACCCAGTACTTC. It codes for CASRRRAGTSGSLGPRETQYF.

The chain has TRBV27 and TRBJ1-5; tentative D call: TRBD1 (5 bases). CDR1 is MNHEY, CDR2 SMNVEV, per germline (reference sequence). The CDR3 sequence is 15 residues long. With 3 bases removed from V and 1 base from J, the gap between germline ends came to 10 bases. CDR3 protein: CASSFQGRSNQPQHF. CDR3 bases: TGTGCCAGCAGTTTTCAGGGACGAAGCAATCAGCCCCAGCATTTT.

This clone was seen a single time. This rearrangement joins TRBV11-3 to TRBJ2-5; D uncertain. The germline V and J ends were trimmed by 5 bases and 5 bases, with 12 bases remaining between them. Germline assignment: CDR1 SGHNT and CDR2 YENEEA. This CDR3 has 13 amino acids. The DNA of the CDR3 is TGTGCCAGCAGCCCCGGACCGAGGGAGACCCAGTACTTC. The encoded protein is CASSPGPRETQYF.

This clone was seen more than once but under ten times. This chain joins TRBV6-6 and TRBJ1-2, with a possible D match to TRBD1 (5 bases). Trimming removed 5 bases from V and 2 bases from J, with 15 bases in between. CDR1 is MNHNY and CDR2 is SVGAGI in the germline V gene (reference sequence). This CDR3 is 15 amino acids long. The CDR3 region has the DNA TGTGCCAGCAGTACCGGACGGGGGAGGAACTATGGCTACACCTTC. Translating it yields CASSTGRGRNYGYTF.

V is TRBV28 and J is TRBJ2-7, with D possibly called TRBD1 or TRBD2 (7 bases each). The CDR3 spans 16 residues. Per the germline V gene, CDR1 is MDHEN and CDR2 is SYDVKM. Trimming cost V 5 bases and J 7 bases, with 24 bases left between them. CDR3: CASSAPGRRGGREQYF. CDR3 coding DNA: TGTGCCAGCAGTGCCCCTGGCCGCAGGGGGGGGCGGGAGCAGTACTTC.